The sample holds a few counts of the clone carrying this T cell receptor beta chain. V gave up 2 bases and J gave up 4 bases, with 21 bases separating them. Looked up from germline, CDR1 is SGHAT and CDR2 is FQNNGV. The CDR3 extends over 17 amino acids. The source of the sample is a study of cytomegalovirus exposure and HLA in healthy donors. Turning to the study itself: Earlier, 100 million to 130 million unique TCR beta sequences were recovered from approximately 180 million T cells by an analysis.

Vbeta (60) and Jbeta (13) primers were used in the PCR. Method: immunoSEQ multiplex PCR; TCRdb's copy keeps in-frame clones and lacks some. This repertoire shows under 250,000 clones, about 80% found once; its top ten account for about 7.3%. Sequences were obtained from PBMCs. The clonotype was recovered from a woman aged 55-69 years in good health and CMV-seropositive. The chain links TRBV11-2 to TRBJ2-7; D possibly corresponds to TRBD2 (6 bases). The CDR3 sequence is CASSLLGPGVRVYEQYF. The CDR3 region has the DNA TGTGCCAGCAGCTTATTGGGCCCGGGGGTAAGGGTTTACGAGCAGTACTTC.